The rows below give T cell receptor beta chains drawn from one sample of a study of blood T cell dynamics during melanoma immunotherapy. Profiling relied on immunoSEQ multiplex PCR, and the TCRdb table lists in-frame clones only, not all of them. The sample has 9,500 to 15,000 clones; 70% to 90% are singletons. The sample consisted of blood, taken from a patient treated with checkpoint blockade. These receptors all stem from a human donor with melanoma. Each CDR3 is given with its conserved first and last residue. Fields, in order: J gene, V gene, CDR3 length, CDR3 protein.

TRBJ2-2	TRBV7-7	15	CASSLASQGNGELFF
TRBJ2-1	TRBV11-3	16	CASSLVGGVEYNEQFF
TRBJ2-5	TRBV6-5	13	CASTRAEQETQYF
TRBJ1-1	TRBV10-3	12	CAIRGGNTEAFF
TRBJ2-3	TRBV10-3	14	CAIKDGQGTDTQYF
TRBJ1-6	TRBV12-1	14	CASSPRDTNSPLHF
TRBJ2-1	TRBV6-4	13	CASSDSWENEQFF
TRBJ2-1	TRBV9	14	CASTPGLALNEQFF
TRBJ2-5	TRBV19	15	CASTPRLAGQETQYF
TRBJ2-2	TRBV2	15	CASGWTGGITGELFF
TRBJ2-7	TRBV2	14	CASSEGTSGGKQYF
TRBJ2-3	TRBV25-1	15	CASSDIYRGTDTQYF
TRBJ2-1	TRBV29-1	14	CSVRDSGSYNEQFF
TRBJ2-7	TRBV5-1	13	CASSPMPVGEQYF
TRBJ1-4	TRBV11-2	14	CASSSYATNEKLFF
TRBJ2-7	TRBV9	13	CASSAAGGYEQYF
TRBJ2-1	TRBV29-1	15	CSVGRAGVIYNEQFF
TRBJ1-5	TRBV7-9	15	CASSPRGSGNQPQHF
TRBJ2-3	TRBV6-1	17	CASSETGLAGGRDTQYF
TRBJ2-1	TRBV20-1	11	CSAREYNEQFF
TRBJ2-1	TRBV7-9	13	CASDRDVGDEQFF
TRBJ2-7	TRBV6-1	14	CASSEGVRAYEQYF
TRBJ2-7	TRBV29-1	14	CSVLTGGGSYEQYF
TRBJ2-7	TRBV7-9	15	CASSLETAALREQYF
TRBJ1-2	TRBV19	11	CASKWRYGYTF
TRBJ1-2	TRBV9	13	CASSVGGRVGYTF
TRBJ1-5	TRBV7-9	13	CASSLQGSQPQHF
TRBJ2-5	TRBV30	12	CAWSVSSETQYF
TRBJ2-7	TRBV27	14	CASGTVTGPLEQYF
TRBJ2-7	TRBV2	12	CASNRGLYEQYF
TRBJ1-1	TRBV29-1	13	CSVEKGGDTEAFF
TRBJ2-7	TRBV6-1	15	CASSDQVGESYEQYF
TRBJ2-3	TRBV19	17	CASSLRTSGRVADTQYF
TRBJ2-7	TRBV6-1	17	CASSQEETGLAVYEQYF
TRBJ2-1	TRBV11-3	14	CASSLGGSLDEQFF
TRBJ2-5	TRBV6-6	14	CASSYAGDEQTQYF
TRBJ2-2	TRBV10-2	15	CANRTSGGGTGELFF
TRBJ2-7	TRBV5-1	13	CASSLNPTYEQYF
TRBJ1-1	TRBV6-5	15	CASNPAISGGTEAFF
TRBJ2-3	TRBV18	15	CASSPPAGWGDTQYF
TRBJ2-3	TRBV5-1	16	CASSLRASGRRDTQYF
TRBJ1-4	TRBV18	15	CASSPPGQVGEKLFF
TRBJ1-2	TRBV20-1	11	CSARTGGGYTF
TRBJ1-2	TRBV2	15	CASSQLRDPRDGYTF
TRBJ2-3	TRBV18	19	CASSRQVAAGGTSTDTQYF
-	TRBV27	14	CASSSRDGSYEQYF